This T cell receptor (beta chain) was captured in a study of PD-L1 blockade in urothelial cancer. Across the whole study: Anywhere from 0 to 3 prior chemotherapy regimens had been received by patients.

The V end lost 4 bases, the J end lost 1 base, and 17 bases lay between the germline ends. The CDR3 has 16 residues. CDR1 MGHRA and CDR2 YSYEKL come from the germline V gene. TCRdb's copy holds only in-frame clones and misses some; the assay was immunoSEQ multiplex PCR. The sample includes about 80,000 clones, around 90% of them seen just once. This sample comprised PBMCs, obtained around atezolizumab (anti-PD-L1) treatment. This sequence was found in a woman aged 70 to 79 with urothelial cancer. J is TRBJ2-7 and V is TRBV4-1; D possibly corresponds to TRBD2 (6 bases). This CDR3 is CASSLDGLPLSYEQYF. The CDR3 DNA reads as TGCGCCAGCAGCCTAGATGGACTACCCCTTTCCTACGAGCAGTACTTC.